Shown below are 13 T cell receptor beta chains from a single sample sequenced in a study of cytomegalovirus exposure and HLA in healthy donors. Use of 60 Vbeta and 13 Jbeta primers characterized the PCR. Some clones are missing from TCRdb's copy, which holds only in-frame ones; the method was immunoSEQ multiplex PCR. The sample holds about 110,000 clones; 82% are singletons and the top ten take about 1.6%. Sequencing input: PBMCs. The receptors were sampled from a man aged 50 to 60 in good health and CMV-seronegative.

This chain connects TRBV5-8 to TRBJ1-2, with a possible D match to TRBD1 (5 bases). V was cut by 0 bases and J by 8 bases, with 11 bases left in between. CDR1 and CDR2 (germline): SGHTS, YDEGEE. CDR3 length equals 13 residues. This chain's CDR3 is CASSLGQGEGYTF. In DNA form, the CDR3 reads TGTGCCAGCAGCTTGGGGCAGGGTGAAGGCTACACCTTC.

The chain links TRBV10-3 to TRBJ2-3, with D possibly TRBD2 on 6 matching bases. Germline-derived CDR1 and CDR2 are ENHRY and SYGVKD. CDR3 length equals 13 residues. CDR3: CATWGGSTDTQYF. As DNA, the CDR3 is TGTGCTACCTGGGGAGGCTCCACAGATACGCAGTATTTT.

The chain combines TRBV5-1 with TRBJ2-3; TRBD2 aligns across 7 bases. Germline trimming cut 3 bases from V and 3 bases from J; bases unmatched to any gene: 7. CDR1 and CDR2 from the germline V gene are SGHRS and YFSETQ. This CDR3 contains 15 residues. The DNA for the CDR3 is TGCGCCAGCAGCTATGCGACTAGCCCGACAGATACGCAGTATTTT. It translates to CASSYATSPTDTQYF.

The gene calls are TRBV11-2 and TRBJ2-1; no firm D call. With 5 bases removed from V and 13 bases from J, the gap between germline ends came to 15 bases. CDR1 is SGHAT, CDR2 FQNNGV, per germline. The CDR3 has 12 residues. The CDR3 DNA reads as TGTGCCAGCAGCCATGATCTCCTCTATCAGTTCTTC. Its translation: CASSHDLLYQFF.

This chain uses TRBV5-1 with TRBJ1-4; no clear D gene. CDR3 size: 13 residues. The V end lost 6 bases, the J end lost 8 bases, and 14 bases lay between the germline ends. Germline assignment: CDR1 SGHRS and CDR2 YFSETQ. For the CDR3, the DNA is TGCGCCAGCACGACACCGGGAGAAGAAAAACTGTTTTTT. Its translation is CASTTPGEEKLFF.

The CDR3 DNA follows: TGTGCCAGTAGGTATGATACCGGGACAGGGAGTGGCTACACCTTC. It encodes CASRYDTGTGSGYTF. V and J are TRBV19 and TRBJ1-2; 9 nucleotides match TRBD1. Germline CDR1 and CDR2: LNHDA and SQIVND (reference sequence). The CDR3 extends over 15 amino acids. With V trimmed by 6 bases and J by 7 bases, 12 bases remained unmatched.

The chain employs TRBV30 and TRBJ2-5; D ambiguous. Looked up from germline, CDR1 is GTSNPN and CDR2 is SVGIG (reference sequence). The ends were cut back, 7 bases at V and 5 bases at J, with 11 bases in the middle. This CDR3 is 11 amino acids long. This chain's CDR3 is CALEYDETQYF. The CDR3 DNA is TGTGCCTTGGAGTATGATGAGACCCAGTACTTC.

The chain has TRBV5-6 and TRBJ1-2; 7 bases match TRBD1. V shed 0 bases and J 2 bases; nucleotides not matched to a gene: 7. The CDR3 is made up of 16 amino acids. CDR1 and CDR2 from the germline V gene are SGHDT and YYEEEE. CDR3 in amino acids: CASSLVGAGGNYGYTF. The CDR3 coding sequence is TGTGCCAGCAGCTTGGTCGGGGCAGGGGGAAACTATGGCTACACCTTC. Full variable domain (remainder filled in from reference TRBV5-6 and TRBJ1-2): DAGVTQSPTHLIKTRGQQVTLRCSPKSGHDTVSWYQQALGQGPQFIFQYYEEEERQRGNFPDRFSGHQFPNYSSELNVNALLLGDSALYLCASSLVGAGGNYGYTFGSGTRLTVV.

The chain employs TRBV18 and TRBJ1-2, with a weak D call TRBD1 (5 bases). From germline, CDR1 is KGHSH and CDR2 LQKENI. CDR3 length equals 15 residues. With 3 bases removed from V and 7 bases from J, the gap between germline ends came to 18 bases. In DNA form, the CDR3 reads TGTGCCAGCTCACCTTCGACAGCCGCCCAATCTGGCTACACCTTC. This gives the protein CASSPSTAAQSGYTF.

This clone was found a few times. J is TRBJ1-6 and V is TRBV6-6; D may be TRBD1 (5 bases). The germline gives CDR1 MNHNY, CDR2 SVGAGI (reference sequence). The CDR3 is 15 amino acids. V dropped 0 bases and J dropped 16 bases, with 19 bases sitting between them. The chain's CDR3 is CASSYSTQGSMALHF. The CDR3 DNA is TGTGCCAGCAGTTACTCGACGCAGGGATCAATGGCACTCCACTTT.

This clone showed up just once. The gene calls are TRBV4-3 and TRBJ1-2, with D perhaps matching TRBD1 (6 bases). Trimming pared 4 bases from V and 7 bases from J, leaving 16 bases between. CDR1 is LGHNA, CDR2 YSLEER, per germline. The CDR3 has 14 amino acids. The CDR3 loop is CASSRYTGFSGYTF. The DNA of the CDR3 is TGCGCCAGCAGCCGCTATACAGGGTTCTCTGGCTACACCTTC.

This clone was counted a few times. CDR3 loop: CASSSTYESQGTGNTIYF. The DNA of the CDR3 is TGCGCCAGCAGCTCCACGTATGAAAGCCAGGGTACGGGAAACACCATATATTTT. The rearrangement links TRBV5-1 to TRBJ1-3; tentative D call: TRBD1 (5 bases). The CDR3 has 18 residues. V lost 3 bases, J lost 4 bases, and 23 bases lay in between. Germline-derived CDR1 and CDR2 are SGHRS and YFSETQ.

This clone was seen a single time. V gene TRBV25-1 combines with J gene TRBJ2-3; D unresolved. The CDR3 covers 11 residues. The germline V gene has CDR1 MGHDK and CDR2 SYGVNS. V was trimmed by 7 bases and J by 5 bases, leaving 7 bases between them. In nucleotides, the CDR3 is TGTGCCAGCAAAAGAGGAGATACGCAGTATTTT. Residues: CASKRGDTQYF.